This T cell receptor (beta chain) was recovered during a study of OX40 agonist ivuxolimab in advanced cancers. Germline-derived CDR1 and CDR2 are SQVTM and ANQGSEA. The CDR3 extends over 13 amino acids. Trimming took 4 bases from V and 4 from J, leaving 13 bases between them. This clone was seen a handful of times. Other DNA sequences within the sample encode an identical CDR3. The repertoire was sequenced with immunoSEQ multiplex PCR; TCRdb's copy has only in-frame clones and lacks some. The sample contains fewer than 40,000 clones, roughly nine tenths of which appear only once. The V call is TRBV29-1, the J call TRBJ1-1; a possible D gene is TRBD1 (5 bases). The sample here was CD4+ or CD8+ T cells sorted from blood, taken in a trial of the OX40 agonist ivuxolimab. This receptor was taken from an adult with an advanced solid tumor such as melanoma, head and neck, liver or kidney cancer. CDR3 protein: CSVGLGRGTEAFF. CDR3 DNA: TGCAGCGTTGGACTAGGGAGGGGCACTGAAGCTTTCTTT.